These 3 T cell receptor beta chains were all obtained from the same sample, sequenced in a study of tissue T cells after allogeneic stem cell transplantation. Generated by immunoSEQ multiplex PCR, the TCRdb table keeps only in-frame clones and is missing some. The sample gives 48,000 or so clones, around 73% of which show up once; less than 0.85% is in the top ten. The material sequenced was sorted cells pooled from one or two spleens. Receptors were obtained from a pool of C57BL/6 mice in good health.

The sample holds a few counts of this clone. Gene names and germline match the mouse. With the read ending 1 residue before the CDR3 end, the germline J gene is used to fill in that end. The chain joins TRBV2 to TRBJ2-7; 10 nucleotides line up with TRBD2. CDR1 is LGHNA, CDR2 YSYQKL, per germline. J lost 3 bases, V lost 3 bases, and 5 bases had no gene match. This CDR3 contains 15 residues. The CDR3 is CASSHTGTGVYEQYF. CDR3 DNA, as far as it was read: TGTGCCAGCAGCCACACCGGGACTGGGGTCTATGAACAGTAC.

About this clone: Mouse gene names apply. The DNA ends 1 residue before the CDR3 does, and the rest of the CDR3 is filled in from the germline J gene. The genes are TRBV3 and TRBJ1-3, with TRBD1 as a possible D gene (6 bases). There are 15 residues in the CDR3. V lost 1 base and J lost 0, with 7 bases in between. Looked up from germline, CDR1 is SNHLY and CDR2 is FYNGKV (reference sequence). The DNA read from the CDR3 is TGTGCCAGCAGCTTAGAGGGGGTTTCTGGAAATACGCTCTAT. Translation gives CASSLEGVSGNTLY. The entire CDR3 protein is CASSLEGVSGNTLYF.

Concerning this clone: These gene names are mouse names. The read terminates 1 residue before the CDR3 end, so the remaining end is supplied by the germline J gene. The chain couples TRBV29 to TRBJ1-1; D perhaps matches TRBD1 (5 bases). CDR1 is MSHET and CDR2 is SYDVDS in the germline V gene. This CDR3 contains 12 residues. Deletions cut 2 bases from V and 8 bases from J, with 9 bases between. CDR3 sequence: CASSLEGREVFF. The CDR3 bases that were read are TGTGCTAGCAGTTTAGAGGGGAGGGAAGTCTTC.